These 16 T cell receptor beta chains share one sample of origin, sequenced in a study of blood T cell repertoires in COVID-19. The assay was immunoSEQ multiplex PCR, and TCRdb's table has in-frame clones only and misses some. The profile covers approximately 180,000 clones, with over 80% appearing a single time and around 7% taken by the ten largest. What was sequenced was peripheral blood. The receptors derive from a woman in her 40s with COVID-19, enrolled during active disease.

V is TRBV27 and J is TRBJ2-7; 11 nucleotides match TRBD1. Germline-derived CDR1 and CDR2 are MNHEY and SMNVEV (reference sequence). The CDR3 totals 16 residues. Trimming at V came to 2 bases and at J to 3 bases, leaving 6 bases not matched to a gene. This CDR3 is CASSLIAGTGGYEQYF. The CDR3 bases are TGTGCCAGCAGTTTAATCGCTGGGACAGGGGGCTACGAGCAGTACTTC.

The chain uses TRBV19 and TRBJ1-1; D might be TRBD1 (5 bases). Germline values: CDR1 LNHDA, CDR2 SQIVND (reference sequence). Trimming removed 1 base at V and 4 bases at J, with 10 bases between. CDR3 length: 14 residues. CDR3 residues: CASSIAGILTEAFF. The CDR3 DNA reads TGTGCCAGTAGTATAGCAGGGATCCTCACTGAAGCTTTCTTT.

The chain links TRBV4-1 to TRBJ1-2; 7 bases fit TRBD1. With V trimmed by 2 bases and J by 2 bases, 8 bases remained unmatched. The length of the CDR3 is 16 residues. Germline CDR1 MGHRA, CDR2 YSYEKL. The CDR3 DNA reads as TGCGCCAGCAGCCAACTCGACAGGGCCCCAAACTATGGCTACACCTTC. Protein sequence: CASSQLDRAPNYGYTF.

V is TRBV12-5 and J is TRBJ2-5; TRBD1 matches at 7 bases. The CDR3 extends over 15 amino acids. Germline V gene sequence: CDR1 LGHNT, CDR2 FRNRAP. The V gene end was trimmed by 2 bases and the J gene end by 4 bases; junction bases not matched to a gene: 7. The CDR3 nucleotides read TGTGCTAGTGGTTTGCGACAGGGATCAGGAGAGACCCAGTACTTC. Protein product: CASGLRQGSGETQYF.

The CDR3 here is CASSLAIAGGEQYF. The CDR3, as DNA: TGCGCCAGCAGCTTGGCAATCGCCGGGGGTGAGCAGTACTTC. The genes are TRBV5-1 and TRBJ2-7, with D possibly being TRBD2 (6 bases). Germline lookup yields CDR1 SGHRS and CDR2 YFSETQ. Trimming left V 0 bases short and J 7 bases short, with 14 bases between. The CDR3 runs to 14 residues.

DNA for the CDR3: TGTGCCAGCAGTTTAGCGGAGTCCATTCAGCCCCAGCATTTT. Its translation: CASSLAESIQPQHF. The gene calls are TRBV28 and TRBJ1-5; D is undetermined. Germline loops: CDR1 MDHEN, CDR2 SYDVKM. CDR3 length: 14 residues. With 2 bases removed from V and 6 bases from J, the gap between germline ends came to 11 bases. The entire variable domain, with the rest obtained from reference TRBV28 and TRBJ1-5, is as follows: DVKVTQSSRYLVKRTGEKVFLECVQDMDHENMFWYRQDPGLGLRLIYFSYDVKMKEKGDIPEGYSVSREKKERFSLILESASTNQTSMYLCASSLAESIQPQHFGDGTRLSIL.

This chain connects TRBV7-8 to TRBJ2-7; 8 bases are shared with TRBD2. CDR3 length: 14 residues. The ends lost 5 bases at V and 5 bases at J; junction bases unmatched: 8. The germline V gene encodes CDR1 SGHVS and CDR2 FQNEAQ. The CDR3 DNA follows: TGTGCCAGCAGCCTTAGCGGGACCGGCGACGAGCAGTACTTC. Translating it yields CASSLSGTGDEQYF. The whole variable domain, remainder taken from reference TRBV7-8 and TRBJ2-7, is GAGVSQSPRYKVAKRGQDVALRCDPISGHVSLFWYQQALGQGPEFLTYFQNEAQLDKSGLPSDRFFAERPEGSVSTLKIQRTQQEDSAVYLCASSLSGTGDEQYFGPGTRLTVT.

The V gene is TRBV5-4, the J gene TRBJ2-7; D might be TRBD2 (6 bases). V was trimmed by 3 bases and J by 3 bases, leaving 7 bases between them. The CDR3 sequence is 12 residues long. The germline gives CDR1 SGHNT, CDR2 YYREEE (reference sequence). The chain's CDR3 is CASSWRGYEQYF. DNA for the CDR3: TGTGCCAGCAGCTGGAGGGGCTACGAGCAGTACTTC.

The CDR3 DNA reads as TGTGCCAGTTCCGACGACTTCCACAGGGGCGGCAATCAGCCCCAGCATTTT. This encodes CASSDDFHRGGNQPQHF. The chain is built from TRBV19 and TRBJ1-5; 7 bases agree with TRBD1. CDR1 and CDR2 (germline): LNHDA, SQIVND (reference sequence). This CDR3 has 17 residues. V shed 8 bases, J shed 2 bases, and the junction held 15 bases outside the gene matches.

This chain uses TRBV28 with TRBJ2-5; perhaps TRBD1 as D (6 bases). Trimming took 8 bases from V and 6 from J, leaving 16 bases between them. This CDR3 region has 13 residues. Per germline, CDR1 MDHEN and CDR2 SYDVKM. CDR3: CASCSSRGKTQYF. In DNA, the CDR3 is TGTGCCAGCTGCTCTTCCAGGGGAAAGACCCAGTACTTC. Full variable domain (missing parts from reference TRBV28 and TRBJ2-5): DVKVTQSSRYLVKRTGEKVFLECVQDMDHENMFWYRQDPGLGLRLIYFSYDVKMKEKGDIPEGYSVSREKKERFSLILESASTNQTSMYLCASCSSRGKTQYFGPGTRLLVL.

The chain links TRBV6-6 to TRBJ1-2, with a tentative D call TRBD1 (6 bases). The CDR3 is 11 residues long. The germline V gene encodes CDR1 MNHNY and CDR2 SVGAGI (reference sequence). Trimming stripped 5 bases from V and 7 bases from J, with 8 bases between. The CDR3: CASSLGGGYTF. The CDR3 DNA reads as TGTGCCAGCAGTCTAGGGGGTGGCTACACCTTC.

The CDR3 DNA reads as TGTGCCAGCAGCTTAGTGGGGCGTACTGAAGCTTTCTTT. Amino acids: CASSLVGRTEAFF. The rearrangement joins TRBV7-8 to TRBJ1-1, with D possibly being TRBD1 (5 bases). There are 13 residues in the CDR3. The germline V gene encodes CDR1 SGHVS and CDR2 FQNEAQ. V shed 1 base and J shed 5 bases, with 8 bases lying between them.

In its sample, this clone was seen a few times. The chain has TRBV19 and TRBJ2-3; D perhaps matches TRBD2 (5 bases). There are 14 residues in the CDR3. Germline V lookup: CDR1 LNHDA, CDR2 SQIVND (reference sequence). The ends were cut back, 5 bases at V and 2 bases at J, with 11 bases in the middle. Here the CDR3 DNA reads TGTGCCAGTAGTCTCCGGGGTTACACAGATACGCAGTATTTT. Protein sequence: CASSLRGYTDTQYF. The full variable domain, completed using reference TRBV19 and TRBJ2-3, is DGGITQSPKYLFRKEGQNVTLSCEQNLNHDAMYWYRQDPGQGLRLIYYSQIVNDFQKGDIAEGYSVSREKKESFPLTVTSAQKNPTAFYLCASSLRGYTDTQYFGPGTRLTVL.

This clone showed up just once. The V gene is TRBV5-1, the J gene TRBJ1-3, with a possible D match to TRBD1 (5 bases). Looked up from germline, CDR1 is SGHRS and CDR2 is YFSETQ. Between the trimmed V and J ends, which lost 4 bases and 1 base, there was a span of 12 bases. The CDR3 has 15 residues. The CDR3: CASSPGGVSGNTIYF. The DNA for the CDR3 is TGCGCCAGCAGCCCGGGAGGGGTGTCTGGAAACACCATATATTTT.

V and J are TRBV5-4 and TRBJ2-7; D is perhaps TRBD2 (6 bases). The V end lost 4 bases, the J end lost 2 bases, and 19 bases lay between the germline ends. This CDR3 comprises 16 residues. Germline V gives CDR1 SGHNT, CDR2 YYREEE (reference sequence). The CDR3 DNA is TGTGCCAGCAGCCCGGGCGGGATGGCAAGCACCTACGAGCAGTACTTC. Its translation is CASSPGGMASTYEQYF.

The chain uses TRBV19 and TRBJ1-2; D call uncertain. The ends were cut back, 1 base at V and 2 bases at J, with 5 bases in the middle. Germline CDR1 and CDR2: LNHDA and SQIVND (reference sequence). CDR3 length: 13 amino acids. CDR3 DNA: TGTGCCAGTAGTATAGGAGGGAACTATGGCTACACCTTC. It is translated as CASSIGGNYGYTF.